This TCR beta chain was identified during a study of OX40 agonist ivuxolimab in advanced cancers. Study-level information: Treatment received earlier with anti-PD-1, anti-PD-L1 or anti-CTLA-4 agents was allowed, and around 40% had some.

From germline, CDR1 is ENHRY and CDR2 SYGVKD. The CDR3 is made up of 16 amino acids. J lost 9 bases, V lost 7 bases, and 11 bases had no gene match. TCRdb keeps only in-frame clones here, not all; method: immunoSEQ multiplex PCR. The data show over 50,000 clones, roughly 85% seen once. The sequencing used CD4+ or CD8+ T cells sorted from blood, collected in a trial of the OX40 agonist ivuxolimab. The chain employs TRBV10-3 and TRBJ2-1; TRBD2 matches at 14 bases. The receptor was derived from an adult with an advanced solid tumor such as melanoma, head and neck, liver or kidney cancer. CDR3 sequence reads: CAITRLAGGAGGEQFF. The CDR3 coding sequence is TGTGCCATCACCCGACTAGCGGGAGGGGCCGGGGGTGAGCAGTTCTTC.